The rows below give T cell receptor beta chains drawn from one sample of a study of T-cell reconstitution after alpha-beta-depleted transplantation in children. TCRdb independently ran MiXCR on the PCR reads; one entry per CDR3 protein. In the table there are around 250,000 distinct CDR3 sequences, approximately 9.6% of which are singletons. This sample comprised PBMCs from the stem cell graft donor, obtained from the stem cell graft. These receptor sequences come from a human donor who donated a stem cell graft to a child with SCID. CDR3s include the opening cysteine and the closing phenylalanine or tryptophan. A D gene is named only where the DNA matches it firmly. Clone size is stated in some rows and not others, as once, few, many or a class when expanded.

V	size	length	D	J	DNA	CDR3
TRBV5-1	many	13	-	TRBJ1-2	TGCGCCAGCAGCTTAGCGTCTAACTATGGCTACACCTTC	CASSLASNYGYTF
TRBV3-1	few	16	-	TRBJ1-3	TGTGCCAGCAGGGGTTCAATCCGAAGCTCTGGAAACACCATATATTTT	CASRGSIRSSGNTIYF
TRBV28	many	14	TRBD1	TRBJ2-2	TGTGCCTGCCACAGGGGCGCGAACACCGGGGAGCTGTTTTTT	CACHRGANTGELFF
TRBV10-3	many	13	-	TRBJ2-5	TGTGCCATCAGATTCCAGGAAAAAGAGACCCAGTACTTC	CAIRFQEKETQYF
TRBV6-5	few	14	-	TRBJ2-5	TGTGCCAGCAGTTACATGGACATCGCGGAGACCCAGTACTTC	CASSYMDIAETQYF
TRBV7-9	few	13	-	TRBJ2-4	TGTGCCAGCAGCCTAGTGGGCGAAAACATTCAGTACTTC	CASSLVGENIQYF
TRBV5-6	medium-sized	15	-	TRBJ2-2	TGTGCCAGCACCGACGACAGAGTTGTCACCGGGGAGCTGTTTTTT	CASTDDRVVTGELFF
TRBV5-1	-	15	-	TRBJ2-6	TGCGCCAGCACCCCCGGGGACCCAGGGGCCAACGTCCTGACTTTC	CASTPGDPGANVLTF
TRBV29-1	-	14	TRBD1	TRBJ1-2	TGCAGCGCCGACGGGGGGACAGGGTCCTATGGCTACACCTTC	CSADGGTGSYGYTF
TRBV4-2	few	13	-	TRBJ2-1	TGTGCCAGCAGCCGTACTGGCGCCTATGAGCAGTTCTTC	CASSRTGAYEQFF
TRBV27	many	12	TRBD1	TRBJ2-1	TGTGCCAGCAGTTTCGGACAGGGTGGGCAGTTCTTC	CASSFGQGGQFF
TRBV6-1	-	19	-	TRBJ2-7	TGTGCCAGCAGTGAAGTTTTAGGTACAGGCTCCCTCAACTTCCTTGAGCAGTACTTC	CASSEVLGTGSLNFLEQYF
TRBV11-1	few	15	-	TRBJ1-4	TGTGCCAGCAGCCCGATGACAGGCGCCAACGAAAAACTGTTTTTT	CASSPMTGANEKLFF
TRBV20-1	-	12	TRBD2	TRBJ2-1	TGCAGTGCAGGGCGGGGGGGCTTTGAGCAGTTCTTC	CSAGRGGFEQFF
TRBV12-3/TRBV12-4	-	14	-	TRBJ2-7	TGTGACAGCAGTTTAAGGCTAGCGTCCCACGAGCAGTACTTC	CDSSLRLASHEQYF
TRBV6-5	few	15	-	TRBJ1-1	TGTGCCAGCAGTTACTCAACAGCATCGAACACTGAAGCTTTCTTT	CASSYSTASNTEAFF
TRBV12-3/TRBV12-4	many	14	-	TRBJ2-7	TGTGCCAGCAGGCGGTCAGGGCAGTTATACGAGCAGTACTTC	CASRRSGQLYEQYF
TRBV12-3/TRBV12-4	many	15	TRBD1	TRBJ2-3	TGTGCCAGCAGTCTACGGGACAGGGACAACCCTACGCAGTATTTT	CASSLRDRDNPTQYF
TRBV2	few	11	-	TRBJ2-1	TGTGCCAGCAGGGTATACAATGAGCAGTTCTTC	CASRVYNEQFF
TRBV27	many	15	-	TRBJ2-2	TGTGCCAGCAGTTACCGACTAGTCGGAACCGGGGAGCTGTTTTTT	CASSYRLVGTGELFF
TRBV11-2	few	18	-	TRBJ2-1	TGTGCCAGCAGCTCCCTGCCCCCGGGCCCGAACTCCTACAATGAGCAGTTCTTC	CASSSLPPGPNSYNEQFF
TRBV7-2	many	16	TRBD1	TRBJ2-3	TGTGCCAGCAGCTTAGGGTTGGCAGGGGGTACAGATACGCAGTATTTT	CASSLGLAGGTDTQYF
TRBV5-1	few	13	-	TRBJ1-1	TGCGCCAGCACAACAGGGCAGAACACTGAAGCTTTCTTT	CASTTGQNTEAFF
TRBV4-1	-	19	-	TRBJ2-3	TGCGCCAGCAGCCAACTCCGCCTACCTGTCGGGCCGGGGGCAGATACGCAGTATTTT	CASSQLRLPVGPGADTQYF
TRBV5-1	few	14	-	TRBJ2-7	TGCGCCAGCAGCCAAAAGGACTATCTTAACGAGCAGTACTTC	CASSQKDYLNEQYF
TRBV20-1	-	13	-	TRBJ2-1	TGCAGTGCTACCCGTGGGGGCTACAATGAGCAGTTCTTC	CSATRGGYNEQFF
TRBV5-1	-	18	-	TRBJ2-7	TGCGCCAGCAGCGGAGGGACAGCATTTCTCCCCCCCATCTACGAGCAGTACTTC	CASSGGTAFLPPIYEQYF
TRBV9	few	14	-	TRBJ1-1	TGTGCCAGCAGCGTAGAACAGGGAAACACTGAAGCTTTCTTT	CASSVEQGNTEAFF
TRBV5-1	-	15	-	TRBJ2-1	TGCGCCAGCAGCTTGGAAATATACTCCTACAATGAGCAGTTCTTC	CASSLEIYSYNEQFF
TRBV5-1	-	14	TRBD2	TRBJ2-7	TGCGCCAGCAGCTGGAGCGGGGGAACCTACGAGCAGTACTTC	CASSWSGGTYEQYF
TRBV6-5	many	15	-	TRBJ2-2	TGTGCCAGCAGTTATTTCGGAGCGAACACCGGGGAGCTGTTTTTT	CASSYFGANTGELFF
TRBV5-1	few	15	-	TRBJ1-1	TGCGCCAGCAGCTTGGGAGGGGTCAGGAACACTGAAGCTTTCTTT	CASSLGGVRNTEAFF
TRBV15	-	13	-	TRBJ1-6	TGTGCCACCAGCCTGACGGGAAATTCACCCCTCCACTTT	CATSLTGNSPLHF
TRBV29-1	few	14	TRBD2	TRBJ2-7	TGCAGCGTTGTTACCCTAGCGGGGAATTACGAGCAGTACTTC	CSVVTLAGNYEQYF
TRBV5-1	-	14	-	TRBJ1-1	TGCGCCAGCAGCTTCCCCAGCCCTAACACTGAAGCTTTCTTT	CASSFPSPNTEAFF
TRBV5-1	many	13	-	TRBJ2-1	TGCGCCAGCAGCCGGACAGTTAGGAATGAGCAGTTCTTC	CASSRTVRNEQFF
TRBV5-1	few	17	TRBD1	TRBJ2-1	TGCGCCAGCAGCTTGAGGGCACAGGGACAGTACTACAATGAGCAGTTCTTC	CASSLRAQGQYYNEQFF
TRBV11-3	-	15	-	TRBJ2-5	TGTGCCAGCAGCCCAGCGCAGGGGCTGGGAGAGACCCAGTACTTC	CASSPAQGLGETQYF
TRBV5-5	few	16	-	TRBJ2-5	TGTGCCAGCAGCCCAGTGTCGAACAGTAGACAAGAGACCCAGTACTTC	CASSPVSNSRQETQYF
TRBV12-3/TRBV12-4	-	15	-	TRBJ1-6	TGTGCCAGCAGGTCTACGGGGGCGCAAAATTCACCCCTCCACTTT	CASRSTGAQNSPLHF
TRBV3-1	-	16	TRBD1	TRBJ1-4	TGTGCCAGCAGCCAGAATATAGACAGGGGTAATGAAAAACTGTTTTTT	CASSQNIDRGNEKLFF
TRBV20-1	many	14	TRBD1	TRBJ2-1	TGCAGTGCCGCCGGACAGGACTCCTACAATGAGCAGTTCTTC	CSAAGQDSYNEQFF
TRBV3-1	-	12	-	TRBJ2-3	TGTGCCAGCAGCCGGTACCGGGATACGCAGTATTTT	CASSRYRDTQYF
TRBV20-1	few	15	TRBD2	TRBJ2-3	TGCAGTGCTAGCGAGGCGGGGGGGCGGAAAGATACGCAGTATTTT	CSASEAGGRKDTQYF
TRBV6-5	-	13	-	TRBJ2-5	TGTGCCAGCAGTTACTCCGGGTCTGAGACCCAGTACTTC	CASSYSGSETQYF
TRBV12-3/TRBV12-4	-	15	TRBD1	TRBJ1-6	TGTGCCAGCACACCGGGACAGGGGGGCAATTCACCCCTCCACTTT	CASTPGQGGNSPLHF
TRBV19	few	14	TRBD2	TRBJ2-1	TGTGCCAGTGGAGCGGGGGGGGGAGGGAATGAGCAGTTCTTC	CASGAGGGGNEQFF
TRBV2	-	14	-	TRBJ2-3	TGTGCCAGCAGTGTCCCCCATGGCACAGATACGCAGTATTTT	CASSVPHGTDTQYF
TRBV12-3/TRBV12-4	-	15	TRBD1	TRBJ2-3	TGTGCCAGCAGGGGGACAGGGGGCTTCTCAGATACGCAGTATTTT	CASRGTGGFSDTQYF
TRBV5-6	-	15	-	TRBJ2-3	TGTGCCAGCAGCTTGGGTGGAGGCGTCTTAGATACGCAGTATTTT	CASSLGGGVLDTQYF
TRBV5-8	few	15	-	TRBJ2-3	TGTGCCAGCAGCCTGGACAGAATGGAGACAGATACGCAGTATTTT	CASSLDRMETDTQYF
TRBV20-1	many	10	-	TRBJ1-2	TGCAGTGCCATCGGTGATGGCTACACCTTC	CSAIGDGYTF
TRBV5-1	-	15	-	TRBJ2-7	TGCGCCAGCAGCTTGGCCGGAATAGGGGGTCACGAGCAGTACTTC	CASSLAGIGGHEQYF